These T cell receptor beta chains were read from a single sample in a study of shared clonotypes between healthy human individuals. TCRdb's copy holds only in-frame clones and misses some; the assay was immunoSEQ multiplex PCR. The table includes 2 million to 2.5 million clones, under 95% detected once. Source material: naive CD4+ T cells from PBMCs. Every receptor here comes from a man between 18 and 29 years old in good health. Some clones in this sample may be carry-over from other donors' samples. CDR3s include the opening cysteine and the closing phenylalanine or tryptophan. A D gene is named only where the DNA matches it firmly. Clone size is shown for a subset of rows, as once, few, many or a class of expanded clone.

clone size,D gene,V gene,J gene,CDR3 protein,CDR3 DNA
once,TRBD2,TRBV7-9,TRBJ2-1,CASSFRGLAGDPYNEQFF,TGTGCCAGCAGCTTCCGAGGACTAGCGGGAGATCCTTACAATGAGCAGTTCTTC
-,TRBD2,TRBV5-1,TRBJ2-5,CASSLRGTSQETQYF,TGCGCCAGCAGCTTGAGGGGGACTAGCCAAGAGACCCAGTACTTC
-,-,TRBV7-9,TRBJ2-1,CASSSWAALGNEQFF,TGTGCCAGCAGCTCATGGGCCGCCTTAGGTAATGAGCAGTTCTTC
once,TRBD1,TRBV6-6,TRBJ1-2,CASSYGTGGTYGYTF,TGTGCCAGCAGTTACGGGACAGGGGGAACATATGGCTACACCTTC
once,-,TRBV5-1,TRBJ2-1,CASSRGARSYNEQFF,TGCGCCAGCAGCCGGGGCGCTAGATCCTACAATGAGCAGTTCTTC
-,TRBD2,TRBV5-1,TRBJ2-7,CASSRSGTSDPYEQYF,TGCGCCAGCAGCCGGAGTGGGACTAGCGACCCCTACGAGCAGTACTTC
-,-,TRBV6-5,TRBJ2-3,CASKGRGADTQYF,TGTGCCAGCAAGGGCCGAGGGGCAGATACGCAGTATTTT
once,-,TRBV5-1,TRBJ1-1,CASSLAGENTEAFF,TGCGCCAGCAGCTTGGCGGGGGAGAACACTGAAGCTTTCTTT
-,TRBD2,TRBV14,TRBJ2-1,CASSQAQGLAENYNEQFF,TGTGCCAGCAGCCAAGCCCAAGGACTAGCGGAAAACTACAATGAGCAGTTCTTC
once,TRBD2,TRBV6-1,TRBJ2-7,CASILGGSAYEQYF,TGTGCCAGCATACTTGGCGGGAGTGCGTACGAGCAGTACTTC
-,TRBD2,TRBV2,TRBJ2-7,CASSELAGGPYEQYF,TGTGCCAGCAGTGAACTAGCGGGAGGGCCCTACGAGCAGTACTTC
-,TRBD2,TRBV5-1,TRBJ2-1,CASSSASGRNEQFF,TGCGCCAGCAGCTCCGCCAGCGGGAGGAATGAGCAGTTCTTC
-,-,TRBV7-2,TRBJ2-7,CASRGSQARMEQYF,TGTGCCAGCAGAGGGAGTCAGGCCCGAATGGAGCAGTACTTC